Below, 23 T cell receptor beta chains from the same sample are listed, as sequenced in a study of siplizumab effects on memory and regulatory T cells. TCRdb's table, derived via immunoSEQ multiplex PCR, lists solely in-frame clones and lacks some. The sample gives about 98,000 clones, about 93% of which show up once; about 1.1% is in the top ten. Sequencing was done on a sample of CD4+ T cells sorted from blood. The receptors shown here come from a human donor in good health.

The rearrangement uses TRBV18 and TRBJ2-7, with TRBD1 identical over 9 bases. J was trimmed by 5 bases and V by 6 bases; bases with no gene match: 11. CDR1 and CDR2 (germline): KGHSH, LQKENI. The CDR3 totals 15 residues. In DNA, the CDR3 is TGTGCCAGCTCCCGGGGGACAGGGATGCCTAACGAGCAGTACTTC. Protein product: CASSRGTGMPNEQYF.

The genes are TRBV6-1 and TRBJ2-5; D ambiguous. V was cut by 3 bases and J by 5 bases, with 13 bases left in between. Germline assignment: CDR1 MNHNS and CDR2 SASEGT. This CDR3 is built from 14 residues. The CDR3 region is CASSEDPGGETQYF. CDR3 DNA sequence: TGTGCCAGCAGTGAGGACCCGGGCGGCGAGACCCAGTACTTC.

The chain carries TRBV19 and TRBJ2-6; 7 bases line up with TRBD1. The CDR3 runs 18 residues. Germline CDR1 and CDR2: LNHDA and SQIVND (reference sequence). V was pared by 5 bases and J by 3 bases, with 13 bases of the junction left unmatched. This CDR3 reads CASSPLTEGGVGANVLTF. CDR3 nucleotides: TGTGCCAGTAGTCCCCTCACTGAAGGGGGCGTTGGGGCCAACGTCCTGACTTTC.

The DNA of the CDR3 is TGTGCCAGCAGCTTGGTAATCAGGGGGCTGAACACTGAAGCTTTCTTT. Translated, it gives CASSLVIRGLNTEAFF. V and J are TRBV5-4 and TRBJ1-1; TRBD1 matches 8 bases. This CDR3 spans 16 amino acids. The J segment lost 0 bases and the V segment lost 0 bases, leaving 4 bases of the junction unmatched. Germline values: CDR1 SGHNT, CDR2 YYREEE (reference sequence). The entire variable domain, with the rest obtained from reference TRBV5-4 and TRBJ1-1, is as follows: ETGVTQSPTHLIKTRGQQVTLRCSSQSGHNTVSWYQQALGQGPQFIFQYYREEENGRGNFPPRFSGLQFPNYSSELNVNALELDDSALYLCASSLVIRGLNTEAFFGQGTRLTVV.

This clone was seen a single time. J is TRBJ2-7 and V is TRBV28; the match to TRBD1 covers 7 bases. V shed 6 bases, J shed 5 bases, and the junction held 7 bases outside the gene matches. The CDR3 runs 13 residues. Germline V CDR1 and CDR2: MDHEN, SYDVKM. DNA of the CDR3: TGTGCCAGCAGGGCACAGGGGACCGACGAGCAGTACTTC. It yields the protein CASRAQGTDEQYF.

This rearrangement joins TRBV2 to TRBJ1-5; D not resolved. Per the germline V gene, CDR1 is SNHLY and CDR2 is FYNNEI. The V gene lost 5 bases and the J gene lost 0 bases, with 11 bases spanning the gap. The CDR3 is 15 residues long. The CDR3 DNA sequence: TGTGCCAGCAGTAGCTGGACGGATAGCAATCAGCCCCAGCATTTT. It specifies CASSSWTDSNQPQHF.

V usage is TRBV10-2 and J usage is TRBJ2-7; D might be TRBD1 (6 bases). The germline gives CDR1 WSHSY, CDR2 SAAADI. With 10 bases removed from V and 1 base from J, the gap between germline ends came to 26 bases. This CDR3 comprises 17 residues. The CDR3 coding sequence is TGCGCCACTCGACAGGAGCCCAGGGTAATACAATCCTACGAGCAGTACTTC. Translating it yields CATRQEPRVIQSYEQYF.

The chain couples TRBV18 to TRBJ1-1; a weak D match, TRBD1 (5 bases). Trimming pared 6 bases from V and 1 base from J, leaving 15 bases between. The V gene's germline CDR1 is KGHSH and CDR2 LQKENI. There are 15 residues in the CDR3. CDR3: CASSRTATGNTEAFF. CDR3 bases: TGTGCCAGCTCCCGCACTGCAACAGGGAACACTGAAGCTTTCTTT.

This chain connects TRBV7-2 to TRBJ2-1, with D possibly matching TRBD1 (5 bases). Trimming removed 1 base at V and 4 bases at J, with 8 bases between. The length of the CDR3 is 14 residues. Germline CDR1 SGHTA, CDR2 FQGNSA. This chain's CDR3 is CASSLGQNYNEQFF. The CDR3 DNA sequence: TGTGCCAGCAGCTTAGGACAGAATTACAATGAGCAGTTCTTC.

This sequence joins TRBV5-1 and TRBJ2-7; the D call may be TRBD1 or TRBD2 (7 bases each). Germline V gene data show CDR1 as SGHRS and CDR2 as YFSETQ. This CDR3 has 16 residues. The V end was cut by 4 bases, the J end by 4 bases, with 21 bases between. The CDR3 sequence is CASSPLGGGSGYEQYF. Written as DNA, the CDR3 is TGCGCCAGCAGCCCCTTAGGGGGCGGGAGCGGTTACGAGCAGTACTTC.

The V and J genes are TRBV18 and TRBJ1-4; tentative D call: TRBD1 (5 bases). Germline loops: CDR1 KGHSH, CDR2 LQKENI. Trimming shortened V by 4 bases and J by 0 bases, and 6 bases separated the two germline ends. CDR3 size: 14 residues. The CDR3 DNA follows: TGTGCCAGCTCACGACAGCCAACTAATGAAAAACTGTTTTTT. It encodes CASSRQPTNEKLFF.

The chain has TRBV19 and TRBJ1-4, with TRBD1 as a possible D gene (5 bases). This CDR3 region has 12 residues. Germline loops: CDR1 LNHDA, CDR2 SQIVND (reference sequence). Trimming took 6 bases from V and 8 from J, leaving 10 bases between them. CDR3 amino acids: CASRTGGEKLFF. Here the CDR3 DNA reads TGTGCCAGTAGGACGGGGGGAGAAAAACTGTTTTTT.

This sequence joins TRBV11-3 and TRBJ2-2, with D unclear. The CDR3 totals 14 residues. The V end lost 5 bases, the J end lost 2 bases, and 9 bases lay between the germline ends. Germline loops: CDR1 SGHNT, CDR2 YENEEA. The CDR3 sequence is CASSPEPNTGELFF. The CDR3 region has the DNA TGTGCCAGCAGCCCAGAGCCTAACACCGGGGAGCTGTTTTTT. Variable domain in full (rest from reference TRBV11-3 and TRBJ2-2): EAGVVQSPRYKIIEKKQPVAFWCNPISGHNTLYWYLQNLGQGPELLIRYENEEAVDDSQLPKDRFSAERLKGVDSTLKIQPAELGDSAVYLCASSPEPNTGELFFGEGSRLTVL.

This rearrangement joins TRBV2 to TRBJ1-3; 7 nucleotides agree with TRBD1. Germline-derived CDR1 and CDR2 are SNHLY and FYNNEI. The ends lost 6 bases at V and 0 bases at J; junction bases unmatched: 5. This CDR3 has 15 amino acids. The CDR3 loop reads CASSPGTASGNTIYF. The CDR3 nucleotides are TGTGCCAGCAGCCCCGGGACAGCCTCTGGAAACACCATATATTTT.

This chain joins TRBV4-2 and TRBJ2-2, with D maybe TRBD1 (6 bases). Per germline, CDR1 LGHNA and CDR2 YNFKEQ. This CDR3 region has 15 residues. The ends were cut back, 8 bases at V and 0 bases at J, with 13 bases in the middle. The CDR3 DNA reads as TGTGCCAGCCAGACAGGATCCGCGAACACCGGGGAGCTGTTTTTT. Translating gives CASQTGSANTGELFF.

The chain employs TRBV11-2 and TRBJ2-7; 8 nucleotides agree with TRBD1. CDR1 is SGHAT, CDR2 FQNNGV, per germline. This CDR3 spans 14 amino acids. J gave up 5 bases and V 5 bases, and 8 bases lay outside the gene matches. The CDR3 DNA reads as TGTGCCAGCAGCATCCGGGACAGGCGGAACGAGCAGTACTTC. Translated: CASSIRDRRNEQYF.

The chain links TRBV19 to TRBJ1-5; TRBD1 aligns across 11 bases. This CDR3 is 21 amino acids long. Per the germline V gene, CDR1 is LNHDA and CDR2 is SQIVND (reference sequence). The J segment lost 1 base and the V segment lost 6 bases, leaving 20 bases of the junction unmatched. The CDR3 is CASRKSGTGGIRIGSNQPQHF. CDR3 nucleotide sequence: TGTGCCAGTAGGAAATCCGGGACAGGGGGAATCAGGATTGGGAGCAATCAGCCCCAGCATTTT.

The V and J genes are TRBV2 and TRBJ2-7; 12 bases align to TRBD1. J gave up 6 bases and V 5 bases, and 5 bases lay outside the gene matches. This CDR3 is 14 amino acids long. The germline V gene encodes CDR1 SNHLY and CDR2 FYNNEI. CDR3 sequence (DNA): TGTGCCAGCAGTTCCGGGACAGGGGGCGGCGAGCAGTACTTC. This sequence encodes CASSSGTGGGEQYF.

The V and J genes are TRBV18 and TRBJ2-3; D is undetermined. V lost 1 base to trimming and J lost 6 bases, with 5 bases between them. CDR1 KGHSH and CDR2 LQKENI come from the germline V gene. The CDR3 is made up of 12 amino acids. The CDR3 region has the DNA TGTGCCAGCTCACCACGGCGGGATACGCAGTATTTT. It translates to CASSPRRDTQYF.

The chain is built from TRBV6-6 and TRBJ2-7; 8 bases agree with TRBD1. Germline V lookup: CDR1 MNHNY, CDR2 SVGAGI (reference sequence). This CDR3 is 15 amino acids long. V trimming: 5 bases; J trimming: 0 bases; junction bases outside the gene matches: 6. The CDR3 is CASSARDRSSYEQYF. The CDR3 coding sequence is TGTGCCAGCAGTGCCCGGGACAGGTCCTCCTACGAGCAGTACTTC.

Only one count was recorded for this clone. CDR3 region: CASSPGHERGSTQYF. The CDR3 DNA reads TGTGCCAGCAGCCCGGGACACGAAAGGGGGAGTACGCAGTATTTT. This chain joins TRBV7-9 and TRBJ2-3; a possible D gene is TRBD1 (6 bases). V was clipped by 5 bases and J by 8 bases, with 20 bases between them. The CDR3 runs 15 residues. Germline V lookup: CDR1 SEHNR, CDR2 FQNEAQ (reference sequence). Supplemented by reference TRBV7-9 and TRBJ2-3, the full variable domain reads DTGVSQNPRHKITKRGQNVTFRCDPISEHNRLYWYRQTLGQGPEFLTYFQNEAQLEKSRLLSDRFSAERPKGSFSTLEIQRTEQGDSAMYLCASSPGHERGSTQYFGPGTRLTVL.

J is TRBJ2-7 and V is TRBV7-9; the D gene is possibly TRBD1 (6 bases). CDR1 is SEHNR and CDR2 is FQNEAQ in the germline V gene (reference sequence). CDR3 size: 14 residues. Trimming shortened V by 8 bases and J by 3 bases, and 17 bases separated the two germline ends. The CDR3 coding sequence is TGTGCCAGCTCTCCGTCCGGGACACACTACGAGCAGTACTTC. It codes for CASSPSGTHYEQYF.

The rearrangement links TRBV18 to TRBJ2-4; D may be TRBD1 (5 bases). Germline V gives CDR1 KGHSH, CDR2 LQKENI. Trimming removed 5 bases from V and 0 bases from J, with 14 bases in between. CDR3 length: 16 amino acids. The CDR3 nucleotides read TGTGCCAGCTCAGACGACAGACTCCTAGCCAAAAACATTCAGTACTTC. Amino acid sequence: CASSDDRLLAKNIQYF.